These T cell receptor beta chains were read from a single sample in a study of cytomegalovirus exposure and HLA in healthy donors. Measured with immunoSEQ multiplex PCR; TCRdb has only the in-frame clones, and not every one. The table lists some 160,000 clones, approximately 77% of them singletons. The specimen was PBMCs. Receptors originate from a man aged 50-59 years in good health and CMV-seropositive. Each CDR3 is given with its conserved first and last residue. A D gene is named only where the DNA matches it firmly. The size entry is marked missing in some rows and otherwise reads once, few, many or a size class.

CDR3nt	CDR3aa	abundance	v_gene	d_gene	j_gene
TGTGCCAGCAGCTTGGTCCAGCCGGGTGAGCAGTTCTTC	CASSLVQPGEQFF	NA	TRBV5-6	NA	TRBJ2-1
TGTGCCAGCAGGCGGACAGGCTCTGGAAACACCATATATTTT	CASRRTGSGNTIYF	NA	TRBV6-6	TRBD1	TRBJ1-3
TGTGCCAGCAGAAACAGGGCTGCTAATGAAAAACTGTTTTTT	CASRNRAANEKLFF	NA	TRBV4-2	NA	TRBJ1-4
TGTGCCAGCAGCCAAGCCCGGACAGGGTCGTCCTCCGATACGCAGTATTTT	CASSQARTGSSSDTQYF	NA	TRBV5-6	TRBD1	TRBJ2-3
TGTGCCAGCAGCCAGCCAGGGGCGAGAAACACCATATATTTT	CASSQPGARNTIYF	NA	TRBV14	NA	TRBJ1-3
TGTGCCTGGTCAGGGGCCTATGGCTACACCTTC	CAWSGAYGYTF	NA	TRBV30	NA	TRBJ1-2
TGTGCCAGCACGCGACAGGTCCTGAACACTGAAGCTTTCTTT	CASTRQVLNTEAFF	NA	TRBV2	NA	TRBJ1-1
TGTGCCAGCAGCTTAAGGCGAGGGCGCCTAGATGAAAAACTGTTTTTT	CASSLRRGRLDEKLFF	NA	TRBV7-2	NA	TRBJ1-4
TGTGCCAGCAGTGACTCGATACGTACAGACGGAAACACCATATATTTT	CASSDSIRTDGNTIYF	NA	TRBV6-4	NA	TRBJ1-3
TGTGCCAGCTCACTACAGTCATCTACCTACGAGCAGTACTTC	CASSLQSSTYEQYF	NA	TRBV18	NA	TRBJ2-7
TGTGCCAGCAGCCGCCAGACAGGCACTAACTATGGCTACACCTTC	CASSRQTGTNYGYTF	few	TRBV11-2	NA	TRBJ1-2
TGCAGCGGGGGGGGACGGTTTGCTGTGAACACTGAAGCTTTCTTT	CSGGGRFAVNTEAFF	NA	TRBV29-1	NA	TRBJ1-1
TGTGCCAGTACCTCCCCCGTATCCTTCTCTGGAAACACCATATATTTT	CASTSPVSFSGNTIYF	NA	TRBV19	NA	TRBJ1-3
TGTGCCATCAGGCGAGCGGGGACTGAGACAGATACGCAGTATTTT	CAIRRAGTETDTQYF	NA	TRBV10-3	TRBD2	TRBJ2-3
TGTGCCAGCAGCTTAGAAGGGGACTGGAACACTGAAGCTTTCTTT	CASSLEGDWNTEAFF	NA	TRBV7-9	NA	TRBJ1-1
TGTGCCAGCAGCGTAAGGGGCATTAACAATTCACCCCTCCACTTT	CASSVRGINNSPLHF	NA	TRBV9	NA	TRBJ1-6
TGCGCCAGCAGCGCCGATAGCTCTGGAAACACCATATATTTT	CASSADSSGNTIYF	few	TRBV4-3	NA	TRBJ1-3
TGTGCCAGCTCACCACAGAGCAACACTGAAGCTTTCTTT	CASSPQSNTEAFF	NA	TRBV18	NA	TRBJ1-1
TGTGCCAGCAGTTACGCGGGGGGGCGAGAGACCCAGTACTTC	CASSYAGGRETQYF	NA	TRBV6-5	TRBD2	TRBJ2-5
TGTGCCAGCAGTTACGGGCAGGGCATCGGCTACACCTTC	CASSYGQGIGYTF	once	TRBV6-5	NA	TRBJ1-2
TGTGCCAGCAGCTTTCCAGAGCGGGGGGGCTCCTACGAGCAGTACTTC	CASSFPERGGSYEQYF	NA	TRBV7-2	TRBD2	TRBJ2-7
TGTGCCAGCAGCCCCCCCCTCGCGATCTCTGGAAACACCATATATTTT	CASSPPLAISGNTIYF	NA	TRBV7-9	NA	TRBJ1-3
TGTGCCAGCAGCTCCGGACAGCTATACAATGAGCAGTTCTTC	CASSSGQLYNEQFF	NA	TRBV7-2	NA	TRBJ2-1
TGTGCCAGCAGCCAAGGACAGAACACTGAAGCTTTCTTT	CASSQGQNTEAFF	NA	TRBV14	NA	TRBJ1-1
TGTGCCAGCAGCGAGTTTTCACTCGGGGATACGCAGTATTTT	CASSEFSLGDTQYF	NA	TRBV9	NA	TRBJ2-3
TGTGCCAGCAGCTTAGGGACTAGCGGGGGCACAGATACGCAGTATTTT	CASSLGTSGGTDTQYF	NA	TRBV11-3	TRBD2	TRBJ2-3
TGCGCCAGCAGCCAAGGTAGCTGGAATGAGCAGTTCTTC	CASSQGSWNEQFF	NA	TRBV4-1	NA	TRBJ2-1
TGCGCCAGCAGCCTAACAGGGGGCACTGAAGCTTTCTTT	CASSLTGGTEAFF	NA	TRBV5-1	TRBD1	TRBJ1-1
TGTGCCAGCAAGGGGACAGCGACCGGCGAGCAGTACTTC	CASKGTATGEQYF	few	TRBV6-1	TRBD1	TRBJ2-7
TGTGCCAGCGGGACTCCAGCCAAAAACATTCAGTACTTC	CASGTPAKNIQYF	NA	TRBV28	NA	TRBJ2-4
TGTGCCAGCAGTCTACAGGGGGCAACTAATGAAAAACTGTTTTTT	CASSLQGATNEKLFF	NA	TRBV28	TRBD1	TRBJ1-4
TGTGCCAGCAGCCAAGAGTGGACAGGGGGCTACACCTTC	CASSQEWTGGYTF	NA	TRBV4-2	TRBD1	TRBJ1-2
TGTGCCAGCAGGCCACCCACTAGCGACTCCTACGAGCAGTACTTC	CASRPPTSDSYEQYF	NA	TRBV28	TRBD2	TRBJ2-7
TGTGCCAGCACGGACAGAACGAACACTGAAGCTTTCTTT	CASTDRTNTEAFF	few	TRBV25-1	NA	TRBJ1-1
TGTGCCAGCAGTTCCGGGACAGGGTGGAGTGAAGCTTTCTTT	CASSSGTGWSEAFF	NA	TRBV27	TRBD1	TRBJ1-1